The 7 T cell receptor beta chains below were found in one sample sequenced in a study of radiotherapy plus CTLA-4 blockade in lung cancer. Method: immunoSEQ multiplex PCR; TCRdb's copy keeps in-frame clones and lacks some. The sample contains some 34,000 clones, 72% of which appear only once. Material: peripheral blood, obtained from a patient treated with radiotherapy plus ipilimumab. All receptors derive from a human donor with non-small cell lung cancer who had stable disease on radiotherapy plus ipilimumab.

This chain uses TRBV13 with TRBJ1-3, with D hard to call. The V and J ends lost 6 bases and 2 bases respectively, with 17 bases between them. The CDR3 totals 16 residues. Germline-derived CDR1 and CDR2 are PRHDT and FYEKMQ (reference sequence). CDR3 sequence: CASSIDRGLTGNTIYF. The CDR3 DNA sequence: TGTGCCAGCAGTATCGACCGGGGTTTAACTGGAAACACCATATATTTT.

This rearrangement joins TRBV6-1 to TRBJ2-2; TRBD2 aligns across 9 bases. Per germline, CDR1 MNHNS and CDR2 SASEGT. There are 16 residues in the CDR3. Losses at the gene ends were 1 base for V and 6 bases for J; bases not matched to a gene: 6. CDR3 bases: TGTGCCAGCAGTGAAGGGTGGCGGGGGGGCCCCGGGGAGCTGTTTTTT. It is translated as CASSEGWRGGPGELFF.

The rearrangement joins TRBV18 to TRBJ1-4, with 8 bases fitting TRBD1. The CDR3 totals 18 residues. The junction had 9 bases not matched to a gene; V was cut back by 3 bases and J by 0 bases. The germline V gene encodes CDR1 KGHSH and CDR2 LQKENI. CDR3 sequence: CASSPVAGTGATNEKLFF. CDR3 bases: TGTGCCAGCTCACCGGTCGCCGGGACAGGTGCAACTAATGAAAAACTGTTTTTT.

Note on this clone: This sample also contains other DNA sequences that code for the same CDR3. The CDR3 DNA sequence: TGTGCCAGCAGCTTTACAGGGGACGAGCAGTACTTC. Its protein product is CASSFTGDEQYF. The genes are TRBV5-4 and TRBJ2-7; 7 bases map to TRBD1. V lost 2 bases and J lost 5; bases outside the gene matches: 1. In germline, CDR1 is SGHNT, CDR2 YYREEE (reference sequence). The CDR3 has 12 amino acids.

In its sample, this clone was seen once. V is TRBV11-2 and J is TRBJ1-3; TRBD1 is a possible D gene (5 bases). The CDR3 has 14 residues. Per the germline V gene, CDR1 is SGHAT and CDR2 is FQNNGV. V was cut by 0 bases and J by 4 bases, with 7 bases left in between. The CDR3 DNA is TGTGCCAGCAGCTTAGACAGGGTCGGAAACACCATATATTTT. The encoded protein is CASSLDRVGNTIYF.

The chain carries TRBV30 and TRBJ1-3, with D possibly matching TRBD1 (6 bases). The CDR3 is made up of 16 amino acids. The germline gives CDR1 GTSNPN, CDR2 SVGIG (reference sequence). The V and J ends lost 2 bases and 1 base respectively, with 15 bases between them. CDR3 sequence: CAWSNPGTRSGNTIYF. CDR3 nucleotide sequence: TGTGCCTGGAGTAATCCTGGGACACGGTCTGGAAACACCATATATTTT.

This clone showed up just a few times. This rearrangement joins TRBV9 to TRBJ1-4; no definite D call. The germline V gene has CDR1 SGDLS and CDR2 YYNGEE. V dropped 0 bases and J dropped 0 bases, with 6 bases sitting between them. The CDR3 spans 15 residues. The CDR3 DNA reads as TGTGCCAGCAGCGTAGCCAGGTCAACTAATGAAAAACTGTTTTTT. This codes for CASSVARSTNEKLFF.